This entry features one T cell receptor (beta chain) sequence. No cognate antigen has been identified for it. No clone much larger than this one lies a single base away; base qualities are absent. Libraries were made using RT-PCR. The instrument was a NextSeq 550. TCRdb reprocessed the public reads (quality trimming at Q25 with fastp, clone calling with MiXCR) and kept in-frame beta chains. CDR3 protein duplicates are merged, each entry listing the most common genes and DNA. The sample includes about a million distinct CDR3 sequences, with approximately 19% observed a single time. Of the sample, 6% falls within the top ten clones. The data belong to a study of patients and donors after allogeneic stem cell transplantation (dated by TCRdb to 2018 to 2021). V is pruned by 5 bases and J by 8 bases, leaving 12 bases of the junction without a gene match. The CDR3 measures 16 amino acids from cysteine to phenylalanine. The read is trimmed to its CDR3 DNA, 48 bases read in frame from base 1.

Recombination joined TRBV12-3 or TRBV12-4 with TRBJ2-1, with TRBD2 matching 10 junction bases. The receptor comes from a human donor who was either an allogeneic HSCT recipient or a stem cell or donor lymphocyte infusion donor (not recorded which). It is not recorded whose cells these are; they may come from a transplant donor. Sequencing was performed on blood, either unsorted or a sorted T cell fraction (not recorded which). The nucleotides read TGTGCCAGCAGTCATAGCGGGAGGCCCCGGTACGATGAGCAGTTCTTC. It is translated as CASSHSGRPRYDEQFF.